The T cell receptor beta chain described here comes from a study of cytomegalovirus exposure and HLA in healthy donors. Study observations and caveats: Most TCR sequences proved rare, with some public TCRs found in many donors.

The V end lost 2 bases, the J end lost 6 bases, and 16 bases lay between the germline ends. CDR3 length: 16 amino acids. Germline values: CDR1 LGHNA, CDR2 YNFKEQ. Sequencing was performed with immunoSEQ multiplex PCR; in TCRdb, only in-frame clones are kept and a portion is missing. The sample has over 150,000 clones, 80% to 90% seen once. About this clone: No antigen is known for it.

The chain couples TRBV4-2 to TRBJ1-4; a possible D gene is TRBD1 (6 bases). Sequencing was done on a sample of PBMCs. This receptor was taken from a woman under 40 in good health and CMV-seronegative. The CDR3 nucleotides read TGTGCCAGCAGCCAACGGGGGCGGCAAGGGGATGAAAAACTGTTTTTT. It codes for CASSQRGRQGDEKLFF.